This T cell receptor (beta chain) was sequenced during a study of cytomegalovirus exposure and HLA in healthy donors. Overall study context: For the approximately 400 genotyped donors, 65% to 90% fell within the Caucasian-associated ancestry cluster.

Concerning this clone itself: What it binds is unknown. Other nucleotide sequences in the sample specify the same CDR3.

Overall study findings and caveats: Sequencing likely caused a cluster of highly shared sequence variants.

The PCR had 60 Vbeta and 13 Jbeta primers. Libraries were prepared by immunoSEQ multiplex PCR; TCRdb keeps only in-frame clonotypes and omits some of them. In the table there are some 190,000 clones, roughly 80% of which are singletons. Unmatched junction bases numbered 0, after V lost 1 base and J lost 1 base. The CDR3 has 15 residues. CDR1 is SGHDT, CDR2 YYEEEE, per germline. The clonotype comes from a female donor in good health and CMV-seronegative. The chain recombines TRBV5-6 with TRBJ2-5; 11 positions match TRBD2. The sequenced sample was PBMCs. CDR3 region: CASSLTSGGQETQYF. CDR3 sequence (DNA): TGTGCCAGCAGCTTGACTAGCGGGGGCCAAGAGACCCAGTACTTC.